Shown below are 4 T cell receptor beta chains from a single sample sequenced in a study of response to subunit inactivated influenza vaccine listed by TCRdb under 2018. Libraries came from RT-PCR. Sequencing took place on an Illumina HiSeq 2500. Clones were called with MiXCR by TCRdb after fastp trimmed the public reads at Q25, and only in-frame beta chains were retained. Rows merge per CDR3 protein into single entries with the most common DNA and genes. The sample table records around 490,000 distinct CDR3 sequences; 6.5% to 8% of these occur just once. Approximately 13% of the sample is in the top ten clones. Sequencing used PBMCs from blood, obtained less than 30 months after vaccination. The source of these receptors is a man aged 45 to 70 who received an inactivated influenza vaccine. Donor details come from another sample of the same person, matched by shared clones.

This chain joins TRBV10-3 and TRBJ2-3; D unresolved. V lost 8 bases to trimming and J lost 3 bases, with 15 bases between them. This CDR3 has 14 amino acids. The germline CDR1 and CDR2 sequences are ENHRY and SYGVKD. The CDR3 here is CAISHLALTDTQYF. The CDR3 nucleotides read TGTGCCATCTCACACCTCGCTTTAACAGATACGCAGTATTTT.

In this sample, this clonotype turned up many times. The chain couples TRBV5-1 to TRBJ2-3, with D possibly TRBD1 on 5 matching bases. Germline CDR1 and CDR2: SGHRS and YFSETQ. V lost 6 bases and J 4 bases, leaving 18 bases between the germline ends. The CDR3 totals 15 residues. The CDR3 nucleotides are TGCGCCAGCACCACAGGAGCAGTGGTGGCAGATACGCAGTATTTT. Residues: CASTTGAVVADTQYF.

This clonotype was found a few times. V usage is TRBV6-1 and J usage is TRBJ1-2; a weak D match, TRBD1 (5 bases). CDR1 and CDR2 from the germline V gene are MNHNS and SASEGT. CDR3 size: 14 residues. V lost 5 bases and J 5 bases, leaving 15 bases between the germline ends. The CDR3 spells CASSKPGTQYGYTF. The CDR3 nucleotides read TGTGCCAGCAGTAAGCCAGGGACCCAATATGGCTACACCTTC.

This clonotype came up many times. The chain recombines TRBV4-3 with TRBJ1-1; no definite D call. The V gene's germline CDR1 is LGHNA and CDR2 YSLEER. This CDR3 has 13 residues. Deletions cut 0 bases from V and 7 bases from J, with 9 bases between. The DNA for the CDR3 is TGCGCCAGCAGCCAAGAACCCGGCAGTGAAGCTTTCTTT. It codes for CASSQEPGSEAFF.